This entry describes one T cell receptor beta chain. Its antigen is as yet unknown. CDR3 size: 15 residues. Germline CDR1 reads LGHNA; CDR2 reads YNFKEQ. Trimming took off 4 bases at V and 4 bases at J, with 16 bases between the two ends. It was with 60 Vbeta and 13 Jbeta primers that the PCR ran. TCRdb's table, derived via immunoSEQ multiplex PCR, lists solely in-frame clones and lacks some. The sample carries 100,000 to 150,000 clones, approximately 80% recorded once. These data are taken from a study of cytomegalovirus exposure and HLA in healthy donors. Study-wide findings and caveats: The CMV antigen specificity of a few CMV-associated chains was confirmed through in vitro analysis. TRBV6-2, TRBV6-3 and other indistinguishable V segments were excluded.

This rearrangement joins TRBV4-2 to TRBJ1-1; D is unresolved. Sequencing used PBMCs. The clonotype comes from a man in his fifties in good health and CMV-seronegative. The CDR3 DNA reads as TGTGCCAGCAGCCTTTCTAGCTCCGTAGTCACTGAAGCTTTCTTT. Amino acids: CASSLSSSVVTEAFF.